The clone carrying this T cell receptor (beta chain) was counted only a few times. One end of the junction is discordant with germline, which a read error may explain. Primed by a sample-barcoded 5' primer and a J-beta primer mix, a second PCR proceeded for about 6 to 11 cycles. TCRdb reprocessed the 5' RACE reads via MiXCR and lists one record per CDR3 protein. The repertoire holds under 1,100,000 distinct CDR3 sequences, with about 23% as singletons. The record originates from a study of blood T cells in healthy people across ages. Germline V gene sequence: CDR1 SGHTA, CDR2 FQGNSA. The CDR3 consists of 15 residues. These data were also reused for a study on T cells of mothers and their children.

This chain connects TRBV7-2 to TRBJ2-3; no reliable D call. The sample comprised blood. The clonotype was recovered from a girl aged 2-10 years in good health. In nucleotides, the CDR3 is TGTGCCAGCAGCTATCCGGGCTCGGCCGGAGATACGCAGTGTTTT. Residues: CASSYPGSAGDTQCF.